The 22 T cell receptor beta chains listed next were all sequenced from one sample in a study of blood T cells in healthy people across ages. Alongside a J-beta primer mix, a sample-barcoded 5' primer served in a second PCR lasting about 6 to 11 cycles. Each CDR3 protein gets one entry after TCRdb re-called the 5' RACE reads with MiXCR. The data hold about 290,000 distinct CDR3 sequences, with 25% to 30% observed a single time. The sequencing input was blood. The receptors here all came from a woman in her seventies in good health.

This clonotype was detected a few times. The chain recombines TRBV5-1 with TRBJ2-7; D uncertain. V was trimmed by 5 bases and J by 2 bases, leaving 14 bases between them. CDR3 length: 14 amino acids. Germline CDR1 is SGHRS and CDR2 is YFSETQ. DNA for the CDR3: TGCGCCAGCAGTATTGGGTCAGCTCCCTACGAGCAGTACTTC. As protein: CASSIGSAPYEQYF.

Written as DNA, the CDR3 is TGTGCCAGCAGTTACTCTGCCGAGCAGTACTTC. Its translation is CASSYSAEQYF. V and J are TRBV6-6 and TRBJ2-5; D is unclear. The J call may be mistaken, given a closer DNA end match to TRBJ2-7. CDR3 length equals 11 residues. From germline, CDR1 is MNHNY and CDR2 SVGAGI (reference sequence).

The rearrangement links TRBV7-8 to TRBJ2-3; maybe TRBD1 (6 bases). This CDR3 comprises 13 residues. Germline V gene data show CDR1 as SGHVS and CDR2 as FQNEAQ. V lost 8 bases and J lost 2, with 11 bases in between. CDR3 loop: CASGSGVTDTQYF. The CDR3 DNA follows: TGTGCCAGCGGTTCAGGGGTCACAGATACGCAGTATTTT.

This chain connects TRBV6-5 to TRBJ2-7; TRBD2 agrees at 14 bases. The CDR3 covers 17 residues. CDR1 is MNHEY, CDR2 SVGAGI, per germline. With 2 bases clipped from V and 0 bases from J, the junction kept 3 bases outside the gene matches. CDR3 region: CASSYRGTSGSSYEQYF. Here the CDR3 DNA reads TGTGCCAGCAGTTACAGGGGGACTAGCGGGAGCTCCTACGAGCAGTACTTC.

The chain links TRBV7-3 to TRBJ2-1; the D gene could be TRBD1 or TRBD2 (6 bases each). Germline CDR1 SGHTA, CDR2 FQGTGA. V was pared by 5 bases and J by 9 bases, with 14 bases between. This CDR3 has 13 residues. The CDR3 coding sequence is TGTGCCAGCAGCCCTGGGGGGCGGGGTGAGCAGTTCTTC. As protein: CASSPGGRGEQFF.

This chain links TRBV4-1 with TRBJ2-1; D unclear. Trimming pared 2 bases from V and 7 bases from J, leaving 30 bases between. CDR1 is MGHRA and CDR2 is YSYEKL in the germline V gene. The CDR3 is made up of 20 amino acids. The CDR3 region is CASSQPVLIRSGRESNEQFF. For the CDR3, the DNA is TGCGCCAGCAGCCAACCCGTTCTGATTCGTTCCGGCCGTGAGTCGAATGAGCAGTTCTTC.

In DNA, the CDR3 is TGTGCCACCGCACCAACGGGGGCTAGCTCCTACAATGAGCAGTTCTTC. This encodes CATAPTGASSYNEQFF. J is TRBJ2-1 and V is TRBV24-1; the D call may be TRBD1 or TRBD2 (6 bases each). V lost 9 bases and J lost 0, with 17 bases in between. This CDR3 contains 16 residues. Germline V lookup: CDR1 KGHDR, CDR2 SFDVKD.

This clonotype has a handful of counts. The gene calls are TRBV19 and TRBJ2-1; TRBD2 agrees at 9 bases. This CDR3 region has 16 residues. Unmatched junction bases numbered 11, after V lost 5 bases and J lost 6 bases. In germline, CDR1 is LNHDA, CDR2 SQIVND (reference sequence). The DNA of the CDR3 is TGTGCCAGTAGTCGTTCTGGCGGGAGGGCCATCAATGAGCAGTTCTTC. Protein sequence: CASSRSGGRAINEQFF.

This clonotype was observed a few times. The V call is TRBV24-1, the J call TRBJ2-1; 8 bases match TRBD2. The CDR3 contains 15 residues. V lost 3 bases to trimming and J lost 8 bases; unmatched junction nucleotides: 8. The germline CDR1 and CDR2 sequences are KGHDR and SFDVKD. This chain's CDR3 is CATSDAGLVSDEQFF. The CDR3 coding sequence is TGTGCCACCAGTGATGCGGGACTAGTCAGCGATGAGCAGTTCTTC.

This clonotype appeared a single time. This could be a read error, since a much larger clone is one nucleotide away. The CDR3 region is CSVDPGQEYQETQYF. The CDR3 DNA reads as TGCAGCGTTGACCCAGGGCAAGAGTACCAAGAGACCCAGTACTTC. This chain links TRBV29-1 with TRBJ2-5; maybe TRBD1 (5 bases). V was cut by 3 bases and J by 0 bases, with 14 bases left in between. The CDR3 has 15 residues. Germline CDR1 SQVTM, CDR2 ANQGSEA.

The chain has TRBV5-1 and TRBJ2-1; 13 bases fit TRBD2. The CDR3 has 15 residues. From germline, CDR1 is SGHRS and CDR2 YFSETQ. V dropped 7 bases and J dropped 8; count of bases not matched to a gene: 9. As DNA, the CDR3 is TGCGCCAGCCTTCTCGGGACTAGCGGGATGGATGAGCAGTTCTTC. It codes for CASLLGTSGMDEQFF.

This clonotype has just a few counts. The chain recombines TRBV9 with TRBJ1-2; 8 bases align to TRBD1. CDR3 length: 16 amino acids. Germline CDR1 and CDR2: SGDLS and YYNGEE. The junction had 15 bases not matched to a gene; V was cut back by 4 bases and J by 7 bases. In DNA form, the CDR3 reads TGTGCCAGCAGCCCATGGACAGGGCGGCGGTTGGGTGGCTACACCTTC. This sequence encodes CASSPWTGRRLGGYTF.

The chain employs TRBV29-1 and TRBJ2-5; a weak D match, TRBD2 (6 bases). Per germline, CDR1 SQVTM and CDR2 ANQGSEA. The V gene lost 3 bases and the J gene lost 3 bases, with 11 bases spanning the gap. This CDR3 has 13 residues. The CDR3, as DNA: TGCAGCGTTGACTGGGGGGAGGAAGAGACCCAGTACTTC. Protein product: CSVDWGEEETQYF.

The chain joins TRBV6-2 or TRBV6-3 to TRBJ2-5; possibly TRBD1 or TRBD2 for D (5 bases each). Germline assignment: CDR1 MNHEY and CDR2 SVGEGT. The V end lost 3 bases, the J end lost 4 bases, and 15 bases lay between the germline ends. There are 15 residues in the CDR3. The CDR3 reads CASSYEGRMGETQYF. The CDR3 nucleotides read TGTGCCAGCAGTTATGAGGGACGGATGGGAGAGACCCAGTACTTC.

This rearrangement joins TRBV6-6 to TRBJ2-1; D unresolved. The J call is doubtful: the DNA matches TRBJ2-5 better. Germline CDR1 reads MNHNY; CDR2 reads SVGAGI (reference sequence). This CDR3 comprises 13 residues. DNA for the CDR3: TGTGCCAGCAGCCCCTTGGTTCGGGAGACCCAGTACTTC. Encoded protein: CASSPLVRETQYF.

This sequence joins TRBV24-1 and TRBJ1-5; D unclear. V gave up 9 bases and J gave up 3 bases, with 14 bases separating them. The CDR3 contains 14 residues. The germline V gene has CDR1 KGHDR and CDR2 SFDVKD. The DNA of the CDR3 is TGTGCCACCTCTTTAGGAACAGCCAATCAGCCCCAGCATTTT. Its protein is CATSLGTANQPQHF.

CDR3 DNA: TGTGCCAGCAGCCCCCCCGGAACATACAATGAGCAGTTCTTC. It is translated as CASSPPGTYNEQFF. The V call is TRBV28, the J call TRBJ2-1; D ambiguous. Trimming removed 6 bases from V and 4 bases from J, with 13 bases in between. CDR1 is MDHEN, CDR2 SYDVKM, per germline. The CDR3 consists of 14 residues.

A few counts support this clonotype. The V gene is TRBV7-9, the J gene TRBJ2-1; 11 bases map to TRBD2. The DNA matches TRBJ2-7 better at its end, which makes the J call doubtful. CDR3 length equals 17 residues. Per germline, CDR1 SEHNR and CDR2 FQNEAQ (reference sequence). The CDR3 DNA reads TGTGCCAGCAGCTTAACTAGAGGACTAGCGGGTTCCTACGAGCAGTACTTC. This sequence encodes CASSLTRGLAGSYEQYF.

V usage is TRBV6-2 or TRBV6-3 and J usage is TRBJ2-7; TRBD1 agrees at 8 bases. This CDR3 is 15 amino acids long. CDR1 and CDR2 (germline): MNHEY, SVGEGT. After removal of 6 bases from V and 3 bases from J, the junction contained 10 bases not matched to a gene. This chain's CDR3 is CASRDRETRGYEQYF. The CDR3 DNA reads TGTGCCAGCAGGGACAGGGAGACTAGAGGCTACGAGCAGTACTTC.

The chain recombines TRBV10-3 with TRBJ1-5; unclear D gene. The CDR3 loop spans 11 amino acids. The V end was cut by 9 bases, the J end by 5 bases, with 8 bases between. The germline V gene has CDR1 ENHRY and CDR2 SYGVKD. The CDR3 loop reads CAIGPDQPQHF. CDR3 coding DNA: TGTGCCATAGGTCCTGATCAGCCCCAGCATTTT.

The sample holds a few counts of this clonotype. This rearrangement joins TRBV27 to TRBJ2-4; a possible D gene is TRBD2 (6 bases). The CDR3 is 15 residues long. Trimming cost V 0 bases and J 3 bases, with 9 bases left between them. Germline CDR1 and CDR2: MNHEY and SMNVEV (reference sequence). This CDR3 reads CASSLSLGGKNIQYF. Written as DNA, the CDR3 is TGTGCCAGCAGTTTATCTCTGGGGGGCAAAAACATTCAGTACTTC.

The chain links TRBV27 to TRBJ2-3; the D gene is possibly TRBD2 (5 bases). This CDR3 spans 16 amino acids. The V end was cut by 4 bases, the J end by 2 bases, with 16 bases between. Germline V CDR1 and CDR2: MNHEY, SMNVEV (reference sequence). The CDR3 sequence is CASSSRGSGYTDTQYF. In nucleotides, the CDR3 is TGTGCCAGCAGTTCGCGTGGGAGCGGCTACACAGATACGCAGTATTTT.